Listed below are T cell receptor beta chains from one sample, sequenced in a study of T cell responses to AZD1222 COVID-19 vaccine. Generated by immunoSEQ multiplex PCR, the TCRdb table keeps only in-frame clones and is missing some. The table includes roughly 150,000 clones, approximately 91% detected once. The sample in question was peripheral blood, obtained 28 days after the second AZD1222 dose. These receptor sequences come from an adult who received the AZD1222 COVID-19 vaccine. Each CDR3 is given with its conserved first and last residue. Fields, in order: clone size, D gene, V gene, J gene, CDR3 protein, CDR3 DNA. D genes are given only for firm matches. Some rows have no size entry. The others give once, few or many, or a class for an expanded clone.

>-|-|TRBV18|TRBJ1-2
CASSRGAEANYGYTF
TGTGCCAGCTCACGGGGAGCGGAAGCTAACTATGGCTACACCTTC
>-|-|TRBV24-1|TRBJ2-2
CATSDSSGNSILFF
TGTGCCACCAGTGATTCCTCCGGGAATTCCATACTGTTTTTT
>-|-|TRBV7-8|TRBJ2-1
CASSSLGGRGPYNEQFF
TGTGCCAGCAGCTCCCTCGGGGGGCGGGGCCCCTACAATGAGCAGTTCTTC
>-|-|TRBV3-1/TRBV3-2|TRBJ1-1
CASSQGGTRRGAFF
TGTGCCAGCAGCCAAGGGGGGACACGGAGGGGAGCTTTCTTT
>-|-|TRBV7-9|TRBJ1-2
CASSSSSAPNYGYTF
TGTGCCAGCAGCTCGTCGTCCGCGCCTAACTATGGCTACACCTTC
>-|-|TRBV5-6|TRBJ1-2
CAGPESGYYGYTF
TGTGCCGGTCCGGAAAGCGGTTACTATGGCTACACCTTC
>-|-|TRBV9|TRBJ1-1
CASSVDPGAVNTEAFF
TGTGCCAGCAGCGTAGACCCCGGGGCGGTGAACACTGAAGCTTTCTTT
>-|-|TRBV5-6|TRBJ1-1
CASSPLRANLGTEAFF
TGTGCCAGCAGCCCCCTCCGGGCCAACCTGGGCACTGAAGCTTTCTTT
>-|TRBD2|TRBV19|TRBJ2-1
CASRAGRSLDEQFF
TGTGCCAGTAGAGCGGGGAGGTCATTGGATGAGCAGTTCTTC
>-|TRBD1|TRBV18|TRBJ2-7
CASGSQGDYEQYF
TGTGCCAGCGGCTCTCAGGGGGACTACGAGCAGTACTTC
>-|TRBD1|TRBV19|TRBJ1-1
CASSVDRGRGVTEAFF
TGTGCCAGTAGTGTGGACAGGGGGCGCGGGGTGACTGAAGCTTTCTTT
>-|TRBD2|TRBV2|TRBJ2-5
CASTAGGPGRYF
TGTGCCAGCACAGCGGGGGGCCCGGGTCGGTACTTC
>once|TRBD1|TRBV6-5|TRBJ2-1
CASSYSGQGREQFF
TGTGCCAGCAGTTACTCGGGACAGGGGAGAGAGCAGTTCTTC
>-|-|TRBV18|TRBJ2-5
CASSPNQRRTQETQYF
TGTGCCAGCTCACCGAATCAGAGGCGGACCCAAGAGACCCAGTACTTC
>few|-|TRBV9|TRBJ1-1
CASSVDTGSNTEAFF
TGTGCCAGCAGCGTAGACACAGGGTCGAACACTGAAGCTTTCTTT
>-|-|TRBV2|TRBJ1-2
CASSVMTVYGYTF
TGTGCCAGCAGTGTTATGACAGTTTACGGCTACACCTTC
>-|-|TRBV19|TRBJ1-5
CASSIGTILGNQPQHF
TGTGCCAGTAGTATTGGGACAATTTTGGGCAATCAGCCCCAGCATTTT
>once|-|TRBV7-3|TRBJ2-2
CASSLTGGVGELFF
TGTGCCAGCAGCTTGACCGGAGGGGTCGGGGAGCTGTTTTTT
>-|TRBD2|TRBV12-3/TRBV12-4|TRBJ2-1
CASSPGLGSEQFF
TGTGCCAGCAGCCCCGGACTAGGATCTGAGCAGTTCTTC
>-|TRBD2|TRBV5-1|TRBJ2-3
CASSLVSGGTDTQYF
TGCGCCAGCAGCTTGGTTAGCGGGGGCACAGATACGCAGTATTTT
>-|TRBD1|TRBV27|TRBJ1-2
CASSSYRGMGSGYTF
TGTGCCAGCAGTTCCTACAGGGGGATGGGGAGTGGCTACACCTTC
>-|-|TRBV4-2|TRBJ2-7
CASSQDVGRVEQYF
TGTGCCAGCAGCCAAGATGTAGGACGGGTCGAGCAGTACTTC
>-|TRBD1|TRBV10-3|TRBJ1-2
CAISESPYRGIYGYTF
TGTGCCATCAGTGAGTCCCCATACAGGGGGATCTATGGCTACACCTTC
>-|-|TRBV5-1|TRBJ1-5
CASSSRQVKAQQPQHF
TGCGCCAGCAGCTCAAGACAGGTCAAAGCCCAACAGCCCCAGCATTTT
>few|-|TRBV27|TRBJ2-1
CASSLGAGSYNEQFF
TGTGCCAGCAGTTTAGGGGCTGGGTCCTACAATGAGCAGTTCTTC
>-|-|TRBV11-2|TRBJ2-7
CASSLDWTTSGEQYF
TGTGCCAGCAGCTTAGATTGGACGACCTCGGGAGAGCAGTACTTC
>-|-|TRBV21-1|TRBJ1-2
CASSKMRAGFNYGYTF
TGTGCCAGCAGCAAAATGAGAGCAGGCTTTAACTATGGCTACACCTTC
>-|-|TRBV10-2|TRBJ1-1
CASSEFWGNTEAFF
TGCGCCAGCAGTGAATTCTGGGGAAACACTGAAGCTTTCTTT
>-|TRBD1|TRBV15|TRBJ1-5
CATSRADRVEQPQHF
TGTGCCACCAGCAGAGCTGACAGGGTAGAGCAGCCCCAGCATTTT
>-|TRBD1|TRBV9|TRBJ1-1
CASSRPGQGAFF
TGTGCCAGCAGCCGTCCGGGACAGGGGGCTTTCTTT
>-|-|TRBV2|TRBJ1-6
CASSEQASNSPLHF
TGTGCCAGCAGTGAACAGGCCAGTAATTCACCCCTCCACTTT
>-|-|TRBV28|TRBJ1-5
CASSAINQPQHF
TGTGCCAGCAGTGCCATTAATCAGCCCCAGCATTTT
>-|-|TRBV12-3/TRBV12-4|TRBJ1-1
CASREQGITEAFF
TGTGCCAGCAGGGAACAGGGAATAACTGAAGCTTTCTTT
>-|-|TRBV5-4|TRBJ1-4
CASSQSLVDEKLFF
TGTGCCAGCAGCCAATCCCTGGTGGATGAAAAACTGTTTTTT
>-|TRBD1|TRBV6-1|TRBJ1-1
CASSEWGTGGTEAFF
TGTGCCAGCAGTGAATGGGGGACAGGGGGCACTGAAGCTTTCTTT
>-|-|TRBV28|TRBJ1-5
CASSKASNQPQHF
TGTGCCAGCAGTAAAGCCAGCAATCAGCCCCAGCATTTT
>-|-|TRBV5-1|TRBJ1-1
CASSLDSYPNTEAFF
TGCGCCAGCAGCTTGGACAGTTACCCGAACACTGAAGCTTTCTTT
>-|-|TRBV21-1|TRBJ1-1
CASSPKGRLGDTEAFF
TGTGCCAGCAGCCCTAAGGGCCGCCTCGGGGACACTGAAGCTTTCTTT
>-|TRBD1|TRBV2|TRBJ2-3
CASSRQGVKTDTQYF
TGTGCCAGCAGTCGACAGGGAGTAAAGACAGATACGCAGTATTTT
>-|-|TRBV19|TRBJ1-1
CASSAGRNWATEAFF
TGTGCCAGTAGTGCCGGGAGGAATTGGGCCACTGAAGCTTTCTTT
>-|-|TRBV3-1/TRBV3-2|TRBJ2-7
CASSHGGAYKEEQYF
TGTGCCAGCAGCCACGGGGGAGCATACAAGGAAGAGCAGTACTTC
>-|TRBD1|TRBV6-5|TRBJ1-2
CASIWTGEGYGYTF
TGTGCCAGCATTTGGACAGGGGAGGGGTATGGCTACACCTTC
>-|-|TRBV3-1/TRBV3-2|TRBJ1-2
CASSRTGPYGYTF
TGTGCCAGCAGTCGAACAGGGCCCTATGGCTACACCTTC
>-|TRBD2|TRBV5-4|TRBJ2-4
CASSNRLAGVQNIQYF
TGTGCCAGCAGCAATCGACTAGCGGGGGTACAAAACATTCAGTACTTC
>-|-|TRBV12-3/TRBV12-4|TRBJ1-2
CATNNDRDYGYTF
TGTGCCACCAACAATGATAGGGACTATGGCTACACCTTC
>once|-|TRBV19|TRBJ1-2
CASSKFGERNYGYTF
TGTGCCAGTAGTAAATTCGGGGAGAGAAACTATGGCTACACCTTC
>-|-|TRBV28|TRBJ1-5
CASRLLAYNQPQHF
TGTGCCAGCAGATTACTGGCTTACAATCAGCCCCAGCATTTT
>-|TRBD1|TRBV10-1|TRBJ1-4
CATPPGTGFEKLFF
TGCGCCACCCCCCCTGGGACAGGGTTTGAAAAACTGTTTTTT
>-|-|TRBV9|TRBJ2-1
CASSGRTLGNEQFF
TGTGCCAGCAGCGGACGGACTCTTGGCAATGAGCAGTTCTTC
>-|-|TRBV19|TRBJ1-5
CASSIEGFTGMPQHF
TGTGCCAGTAGTATAGAAGGGTTCACCGGCATGCCCCAGCATTTT
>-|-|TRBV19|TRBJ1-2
CASTFPEAGYTF
TGTGCCAGTACCTTCCCGGAAGCGGGCTACACCTTC